The rows below give T cell receptor beta chains drawn from one sample of a study of blood T cells in healthy people across ages. TCRdb ran MiXCR on the 5' RACE reads and lists one entry per CDR3 protein. The table shows approximately 810,000 distinct CDR3 sequences, with 29% occurring only once. The sequenced sample was blood. Receptors were obtained from a woman of 80 years or more in good health. The CDR3 runs from the conserved cysteine through the conserved F or W. D genes are given only for firm matches. A row's size may be missing; if present it is once, few, many or a size class.

clone_size: .; j_call: TRBJ2-7; v_call: TRBV7-2; d_call: .; cdr3_nt: TGTGCCAGCAGCTCCGTTGGGGAGCAGTACTTC; cdr3_aa: CASSSVGEQYF
clone_size: .; j_call: TRBJ1-1; v_call: TRBV20-1; d_call: .; cdr3_nt: TGCAGTGCCGACAAGACAGTGAACACTGAAGCTTTCTTT; cdr3_aa: CSADKTVNTEAFF
clone_size: .; j_call: TRBJ2-1; v_call: TRBV5-5; d_call: TRBD1; cdr3_nt: TGTGCCAGCAGCTTTAGACACCGGGACAGGGTTACATCGAATGAGCAGTTCTTC; cdr3_aa: CASSFRHRDRVTSNEQFF
clone_size: .; j_call: TRBJ2-5; v_call: TRBV7-2; d_call: .; cdr3_nt: TGTGCCAGCAGCTTAGCATCATTGGGCTCGTTTGAGACCCAGTACTTC; cdr3_aa: CASSLASLGSFETQYF
clone_size: many; j_call: TRBJ2-1; v_call: TRBV6-2/TRBV6-3; d_call: .; cdr3_nt: TGTGCCAGCAGTTACTCGACTCGAACCTTATTCTCCTACAATGAGCAGTTCTTC; cdr3_aa: CASSYSTRTLFSYNEQFF
clone_size: .; j_call: TRBJ1-1; v_call: TRBV11-2; d_call: .; cdr3_nt: TGTGCCAGCAGCCATTTTGAGAACACTGAAGCTTTCTTT; cdr3_aa: CASSHFENTEAFF
clone_size: many; j_call: TRBJ2-5; v_call: TRBV27; d_call: TRBD1; cdr3_nt: TGTGCCAGCAGTTTATTGGGACAGGGCGGGCAGACCCAGTACTTC; cdr3_aa: CASSLLGQGGQTQYF
clone_size: .; j_call: TRBJ1-4; v_call: TRBV20-1; d_call: TRBD1; cdr3_nt: TGCAGTGCTAGAGAGAGGTCGGCAGGGGGCCTTCTAGCAACTAATGAAAAACTGTTTTTT; cdr3_aa: CSARERSAGGLLATNEKLFF
clone_size: .; j_call: TRBJ2-1; v_call: TRBV2; d_call: TRBD1; cdr3_nt: TGTGCCAGCAGTGAAGCTCCGTGGGGGACAGGGGGCAATGAGCAGTTCTTC; cdr3_aa: CASSEAPWGTGGNEQFF
clone_size: many; j_call: TRBJ2-5; v_call: TRBV6-1; d_call: TRBD2; cdr3_nt: TGTGCCAGCAGTGCACCCAGAGTACTAGCGGGAGAAGAGACCCAGTACTTC; cdr3_aa: CASSAPRVLAGEETQYF
clone_size: once; j_call: TRBJ2-1; v_call: TRBV5-6; d_call: TRBD2; cdr3_nt: TGTGCCAGCAGCGAAATAGCGGGAGGGAGCTCCTACAATGAGCAGTTCTTC; cdr3_aa: CASSEIAGGSSYNEQFF
clone_size: few; j_call: TRBJ2-5; v_call: TRBV19; d_call: TRBD1; cdr3_nt: TGTGCCAGTAGCCCAACAGGGGTGGTCGAGACCCAGTACTTC; cdr3_aa: CASSPTGVVETQYF
clone_size: .; j_call: TRBJ2-3; v_call: TRBV20-1; d_call: TRBD1; cdr3_nt: TGCAGTGCTACCCACAGGGGCTTCACAGATACGCAGTATTTT; cdr3_aa: CSATHRGFTDTQYF
clone_size: .; j_call: TRBJ2-4; v_call: TRBV29-1; d_call: .; cdr3_nt: TGCAGCGTTGAAGATCCCGCTGCCTCTATTCAGTACTTC; cdr3_aa: CSVEDPAASIQYF
clone_size: few; j_call: TRBJ2-2; v_call: TRBV20-1; d_call: .; cdr3_nt: TGCAGTGCTAGTGGCCAGGGGATCACCGGGGAGCTGTTTTTT; cdr3_aa: CSASGQGITGELFF
clone_size: .; j_call: TRBJ2-3; v_call: TRBV18; d_call: .; cdr3_nt: TGTGCCAGCTCATTTAGGACGGCAGGGGCAGATACGCAGTATTTT; cdr3_aa: CASSFRTAGADTQYF
clone_size: .; j_call: TRBJ2-3; v_call: TRBV7-2; d_call: .; cdr3_nt: TGTGCCAGCAGCCAGGGAGGACTCACCACAGATACGCAGTATTTT; cdr3_aa: CASSQGGLTTDTQYF
clone_size: .; j_call: TRBJ1-1; v_call: TRBV13; d_call: .; cdr3_nt: TGTGCCAGCAGCCAACATCAGGGCGATGAAGCTTTCTTT; cdr3_aa: CASSQHQGDEAFF
clone_size: few; j_call: TRBJ1-3; v_call: TRBV6-5; d_call: TRBD1; cdr3_nt: TGTGCCAGCAGTTACTACCTACAGGGGGCCCGTGGAAACACCATATATTTT; cdr3_aa: CASSYYLQGARGNTIYF
clone_size: .; j_call: TRBJ1-1; v_call: TRBV7-9; d_call: .; cdr3_nt: TGTGCCAGCAGCTTAGCGTTGAGTGGTAACACTGAAGCTTTCTTT; cdr3_aa: CASSLALSGNTEAFF
clone_size: few; j_call: TRBJ1-6; v_call: TRBV20-1; d_call: .; cdr3_nt: TGCAGTGCTAGTTTCGTCGTAAGCTCCTATAATTCACCCCTCCACTTT; cdr3_aa: CSASFVVSSYNSPLHF
clone_size: .; j_call: TRBJ1-6; v_call: TRBV7-2; d_call: .; cdr3_nt: TGTGCCAGCACCCCGGGGAGGGGGATCTATAATTCACCCCTCCACTTT; cdr3_aa: CASTPGRGIYNSPLHF
clone_size: .; j_call: TRBJ2-5; v_call: TRBV14; d_call: .; cdr3_nt: TGTGCCAGCAGCCAAGTTGGTTCCGAGTTCCAAGAGACCCAGTACTTC; cdr3_aa: CASSQVGSEFQETQYF
clone_size: .; j_call: TRBJ2-1; v_call: TRBV9; d_call: TRBD2; cdr3_nt: TGTGCCAGCAGCCCCCGACTAGCCCGATACGGCAATGAGCAGTTCTTC; cdr3_aa: CASSPRLARYGNEQFF
clone_size: .; j_call: TRBJ2-7; v_call: TRBV2; d_call: TRBD1; cdr3_nt: TGTGCCAGCAGTTCCCAGGGGGTCAATGAGCAGTACTTC; cdr3_aa: CASSSQGVNEQYF
clone_size: .; j_call: TRBJ2-1; v_call: TRBV7-8; d_call: .; cdr3_nt: TGTGCCAGCAGCTTTAGCGGAAACTCCTACAATGAGCAGTTCTTC; cdr3_aa: CASSFSGNSYNEQFF
clone_size: .; j_call: TRBJ2-3; v_call: TRBV2; d_call: TRBD2; cdr3_nt: TGTGCCAGCTACGAGACTAGCGGGTCTCTAAGCACAGATACGCAGTATTTT; cdr3_aa: CASYETSGSLSTDTQYF
clone_size: .; j_call: TRBJ2-7; v_call: TRBV5-6; d_call: TRBD1; cdr3_nt: TGTGCCAGCAGGGACGGGACAGGGGTCGAGCAGTACTTC; cdr3_aa: CASRDGTGVEQYF
clone_size: .; j_call: TRBJ2-5; v_call: TRBV6-1; d_call: .; cdr3_nt: TGTGCCAGCAGTGAATACGGGACCCAAGAGACCCAGTACTTC; cdr3_aa: CASSEYGTQETQYF
clone_size: many; j_call: TRBJ1-2; v_call: TRBV7-2; d_call: .; cdr3_nt: TGTGCCAGCAGCTGGAGAGAGTATGGCTACACCTTC; cdr3_aa: CASSWREYGYTF
clone_size: few; j_call: TRBJ2-2; v_call: TRBV6-6; d_call: .; cdr3_nt: TGTGCCAGCAGTAAAGGGGGGGCTCGGGACACCGGGGAGCTGTTTTTT; cdr3_aa: CASSKGGARDTGELFF
clone_size: .; j_call: TRBJ1-2; v_call: TRBV29-1; d_call: .; cdr3_nt: TGCAGCGTTGACCGACAGCTCTATGGCTACACCTTC; cdr3_aa: CSVDRQLYGYTF
clone_size: .; j_call: TRBJ1-2; v_call: TRBV27; d_call: TRBD1; cdr3_nt: TGTGCCAGCAGTCCGAACAGGGGTAGCTATGGCTACACCTTC; cdr3_aa: CASSPNRGSYGYTF
clone_size: many; j_call: TRBJ2-3; v_call: TRBV7-2; d_call: .; cdr3_nt: TGTGCCAGCAGCTCAGTAGAACCTAGCACAGATACGCAGTATTTT; cdr3_aa: CASSSVEPSTDTQYF
clone_size: .; j_call: TRBJ1-6; v_call: TRBV16; d_call: .; cdr3_nt: TGTGCCAGCAATCACGGACGGATGAATTCACCCCTCCACTTT; cdr3_aa: CASNHGRMNSPLHF
clone_size: many; j_call: TRBJ2-3; v_call: TRBV20-1; d_call: .; cdr3_nt: TGCAGTGCTAGAATTCTGACACAGCCCCCAGATACGCAGTATTTT; cdr3_aa: CSARILTQPPDTQYF
clone_size: .; j_call: TRBJ1-2; v_call: TRBV27; d_call: .; cdr3_nt: TGTGCCAGCAGCGCGGACCGATACTCCTATGGCTACACCTTC; cdr3_aa: CASSADRYSYGYTF
clone_size: .; j_call: TRBJ2-5; v_call: TRBV13; d_call: TRBD1; cdr3_nt: TGTGCCAGCAGGTGGACAGGGGAAGGAGAGACCCAGTACTTC; cdr3_aa: CASRWTGEGETQYF
clone_size: few; j_call: TRBJ1-2; v_call: TRBV20-1; d_call: .; cdr3_nt: TGCAGTGCTAGAGATTTTACCGCGGACAGAATACATAATAACTATGGCTACACCTTC; cdr3_aa: CSARDFTADRIHNNYGYTF
clone_size: many; j_call: TRBJ2-4; v_call: TRBV20-1; d_call: .; cdr3_nt: TGCAGTGCTAGTTCTCCGACAGCCAACCGCCTAGCCAAAAACATTCAGTACTTC; cdr3_aa: CSASSPTANRLAKNIQYF
clone_size: few; j_call: TRBJ1-5; v_call: TRBV12-3/TRBV12-4; d_call: TRBD1; cdr3_nt: TGTGCCAGCAGTTTAGGGGACAGGGTAGGCCAGCCCCAGCATTTT; cdr3_aa: CASSLGDRVGQPQHF
clone_size: .; j_call: TRBJ2-3; v_call: TRBV30; d_call: .; cdr3_nt: TGTGCCTGGAGGGGATCTTGGCGGGCGGGCACGGATACGCAGTATTTT; cdr3_aa: CAWRGSWRAGTDTQYF